These T cell receptor beta chains were read from a single sample in a study of blood T cell repertoires in COVID-19. Sequencing was performed with immunoSEQ multiplex PCR; in TCRdb, only in-frame clones are kept and a portion is missing. The sample gives some 670,000 clones, over 80% of which show up once; approximately 0.25% is in the top ten. Sequencing used peripheral blood. These receptor sequences come from a woman under 30 with acute or convalescent COVID-19. The CDR3 runs from the conserved cysteine through the conserved F or W. The order of the fields is CDR3 protein, CDR3 DNA, clone size, J gene, V gene, D gene. A D gene is named only where the DNA matches it firmly. Not all rows give a size; the values are once, few, many and, for expanded clones, a class.

CDR3aa: CAVEAGGTPGYGYTF
CDR3nt: TGTGCAGTAGAGGCAGGGGGTACCCCTGGCTATGGCTACACCTTC
abundance: NA
j_gene: TRBJ1-2
v_gene: TRBV30
d_gene: TRBD1

CDR3aa: CASSFIPVAGVYNEQFF
CDR3nt: TGTGCCAGCAGTTTTATTCCGGTAGCGGGGGTTTACAATGAGCAGTTCTTC
abundance: NA
j_gene: TRBJ2-1
v_gene: TRBV27
d_gene: TRBD2

CDR3aa: CASSSTGQGRYGYTF
CDR3nt: TGTGCCAGCAGTTCCACGGGACAGGGCAGGTATGGCTACACCTTC
abundance: NA
j_gene: TRBJ1-2
v_gene: TRBV27
d_gene: TRBD1

CDR3aa: CASSDSTGGNEQFF
CDR3nt: TGTGCCAGCAGTGACTCGACGGGGGGGAATGAGCAGTTCTTC
abundance: NA
j_gene: TRBJ2-1
v_gene: TRBV6-4
d_gene: TRBD2

CDR3aa: CSVVQMNTEAFF
CDR3nt: TGCAGCGTTGTTCAGATGAACACTGAAGCTTTCTTT
abundance: few
j_gene: TRBJ1-1
v_gene: TRBV29-1
d_gene: NA

CDR3aa: CASSVTSGENEQFF
CDR3nt: TGTGCCAGCAGCGTCACTAGCGGGGAAAATGAGCAGTTCTTC
abundance: NA
j_gene: TRBJ2-1
v_gene: TRBV9
d_gene: TRBD2

CDR3aa: CASSSTGHTDTQYF
CDR3nt: TGTGCCAGCAGTTCGACAGGACACACAGATACGCAGTATTTT
abundance: NA
j_gene: TRBJ2-3
v_gene: TRBV6-2/TRBV6-3
d_gene: NA

CDR3aa: CASLNGGVSNTEAFF
CDR3nt: TGTGCCAGCTTGAACGGGGGGGTCTCGAACACTGAAGCTTTCTTT
abundance: NA
j_gene: TRBJ1-1
v_gene: TRBV6-5
d_gene: NA

CDR3aa: CASSLDQHPGLSNYGYTF
CDR3nt: TGTGCCAGCAGCTTAGATCAGCATCCGGGACTGTCTAACTATGGCTACACCTTC
abundance: NA
j_gene: TRBJ1-2
v_gene: TRBV7-9
d_gene: NA

CDR3aa: CASSPGTNPSGNTIYF
CDR3nt: TGTGCCAGCAGTCCAGGGACTAACCCCTCTGGAAACACCATATATTTT
abundance: NA
j_gene: TRBJ1-3
v_gene: TRBV6-2/TRBV6-3
d_gene: NA

CDR3aa: CASTLGGANTEAFF
CDR3nt: TGTGCCAGCACCCTTGGGGGCGCGAACACTGAAGCTTTCTTT
abundance: NA
j_gene: TRBJ1-1
v_gene: TRBV6-6
d_gene: NA

CDR3aa: CASSTGLLISYNEQFF
CDR3nt: TGTGCCAGTAGTACGGGACTTCTAATTTCCTACAATGAGCAGTTCTTC
abundance: NA
j_gene: TRBJ2-1
v_gene: TRBV19
d_gene: NA

CDR3aa: CATRSAGARPQHF
CDR3nt: TGTGCCACCCGATCGGCGGGGGCGCGGCCCCAGCATTTT
abundance: NA
j_gene: TRBJ1-5
v_gene: TRBV19
d_gene: NA

CDR3aa: CASRLDRGSPLHF
CDR3nt: TGTGCCAGCAGGCTGGACAGGGGTTCACCCCTCCACTTT
abundance: NA
j_gene: TRBJ1-6
v_gene: TRBV7-2
d_gene: TRBD1

CDR3aa: CASSLLTTTEAFF
CDR3nt: TGTGCCAGCAGCCTTCTTACTACCACTGAAGCTTTCTTT
abundance: once
j_gene: TRBJ1-1
v_gene: TRBV11-1
d_gene: NA

CDR3aa: CASSGLRNTIYF
CDR3nt: TGTGCCAGCAGTGGACTCCGAAACACCATATATTTT
abundance: NA
j_gene: TRBJ1-3
v_gene: TRBV12-3/TRBV12-4
d_gene: NA

CDR3aa: CASSLGPTGGANVLTF
CDR3nt: TGTGCCAGCAGCTTAGGGCCGACAGGAGGGGCCAACGTCCTGACTTTC
abundance: NA
j_gene: TRBJ2-6
v_gene: TRBV11-2
d_gene: NA

CDR3aa: CSVGRRGADYGYTF
CDR3nt: TGCAGCGTTGGTCGGAGGGGAGCGGACTATGGCTACACCTTC
abundance: NA
j_gene: TRBJ1-2
v_gene: TRBV29-1
d_gene: NA

CDR3aa: CASSRHTGSGWIEEAFF
CDR3nt: TGTGCCAGTAGTCGTCACACGGGATCCGGGTGGATAGAAGAAGCTTTCTTT
abundance: NA
j_gene: TRBJ1-1
v_gene: TRBV19
d_gene: NA

CDR3aa: CSVGGGEGTDTQYF
CDR3nt: TGCAGCGTTGGAGGGGGGGAGGGCACAGATACGCAGTATTTT
abundance: NA
j_gene: TRBJ2-3
v_gene: TRBV29-1
d_gene: NA

CDR3aa: CASSRGQGRNQPQHF
CDR3nt: TGTGCCAGCAGTCGTGGACAGGGGCGCAATCAGCCCCAGCATTTT
abundance: NA
j_gene: TRBJ1-5
v_gene: TRBV6-6
d_gene: TRBD1

CDR3aa: CASSLGRNQPQHF
CDR3nt: TGTGCCAGCAGCTTGGGGCGGAATCAGCCCCAGCATTTT
abundance: NA
j_gene: TRBJ1-5
v_gene: TRBV5-8
d_gene: NA

CDR3aa: CASHGLYSPTDEKLFF
CDR3nt: TGTGCCAGTCACGGTCTCTACAGCCCCACAGATGAAAAACTGTTTTTT
abundance: NA
j_gene: TRBJ1-4
v_gene: TRBV19
d_gene: NA

CDR3aa: CASSLAPPSVLAKNIQYF
CDR3nt: TGTGCCAGCAGCTTAGCGCCTCCTAGCGTGCTAGCCAAAAACATTCAGTACTTC
abundance: NA
j_gene: TRBJ2-4
v_gene: TRBV7-2
d_gene: NA

CDR3aa: CASSRGSGQNTDTQYF
CDR3nt: TGTGCCAGCAGCCGGGGGAGTGGGCAGAACACAGATACGCAGTATTTT
abundance: NA
j_gene: TRBJ2-3
v_gene: TRBV5-4
d_gene: NA

CDR3aa: CASSLAGLADTQYF
CDR3nt: TGTGCCAGCAGCTTGGCAGGGCTGGCAGATACGCAGTATTTT
abundance: NA
j_gene: TRBJ2-3
v_gene: TRBV5-6
d_gene: NA

CDR3aa: CASKLQMNTEAFF
CDR3nt: TGTGCCAGCAAGCTACAGATGAACACTGAAGCTTTCTTT
abundance: once
j_gene: TRBJ1-1
v_gene: TRBV6-5
d_gene: NA

CDR3aa: CAIREGLAGASWEQYF
CDR3nt: TGTGCCATCAGAGAGGGACTAGCGGGGGCCTCTTGGGAGCAGTACTTC
abundance: NA
j_gene: TRBJ2-7
v_gene: TRBV10-3
d_gene: TRBD2

CDR3aa: CASSSTGTGGYEQYF
CDR3nt: TGTGCCAGCAGCTCGACCGGGACAGGGGGCTACGAGCAGTACTTC
abundance: NA
j_gene: TRBJ2-7
v_gene: TRBV5-4
d_gene: TRBD1

CDR3aa: CATSIEGAVSPLHF
CDR3nt: TGTGCCACCAGCATCGAGGGCGCGGTTTCACCCCTCCACTTT
abundance: NA
j_gene: TRBJ1-6
v_gene: TRBV15
d_gene: NA

CDR3aa: CASSFPQGLGTGELFF
CDR3nt: TGTGCCAGCAGCTTCCCACAGGGGCTGGGCACCGGGGAGCTGTTTTTT
abundance: NA
j_gene: TRBJ2-2
v_gene: TRBV5-6
d_gene: TRBD1

CDR3aa: CASSQARDSIYNEQFF
CDR3nt: TGTGCCAGCAGCCAGGCCCGGGACAGCATATACAATGAGCAGTTCTTC
abundance: NA
j_gene: TRBJ2-1
v_gene: TRBV4-2
d_gene: TRBD1

CDR3aa: CASSFVGDEQYF
CDR3nt: TGCGCCAGCAGCTTTGTAGGGGACGAGCAGTACTTC
abundance: NA
j_gene: TRBJ2-7
v_gene: TRBV5-1
d_gene: NA

CDR3aa: CASSLDLLSAFF
CDR3nt: TGTGCCAGCAGTTTAGATCTTTTATCAGCTTTCTTT
abundance: NA
j_gene: TRBJ1-1
v_gene: TRBV12-3/TRBV12-4
d_gene: NA

CDR3aa: CATSGYRQGYSGANVLTF
CDR3nt: TGTGCCACCAGTGGGTACCGGCAGGGGTACTCTGGGGCCAACGTCCTGACTTTC
abundance: few
j_gene: TRBJ2-6
v_gene: TRBV24-1
d_gene: NA

CDR3aa: CATSEGTGGNQPQHF
CDR3nt: TGTGCCACCAGTGAGGGGACAGGGGGTAATCAGCCCCAGCATTTT
abundance: NA
j_gene: TRBJ1-5
v_gene: TRBV24-1
d_gene: TRBD1

CDR3aa: CASSPAANQPQHF
CDR3nt: TGTGCCAGCTCACCGGCGGCCAATCAGCCCCAGCATTTT
abundance: NA
j_gene: TRBJ1-5
v_gene: TRBV18
d_gene: NA

CDR3aa: CASRWGDRADTQYF
CDR3nt: TGTGCCAGCAGGTGGGGGGACCGGGCAGATACGCAGTATTTT
abundance: NA
j_gene: TRBJ2-3
v_gene: TRBV6-5
d_gene: NA

CDR3aa: CASSLSGQRGGGNEKLFF
CDR3nt: TGTGCCAGCAGTTTATCAGGACAGAGGGGGGGAGGTAATGAAAAACTGTTTTTT
abundance: NA
j_gene: TRBJ1-4
v_gene: TRBV27
d_gene: NA

CDR3aa: CASSLIGNTEAFF
CDR3nt: TGTGCCAGCAGCTTAATCGGGAACACTGAAGCTTTCTTT
abundance: NA
j_gene: TRBJ1-1
v_gene: TRBV7-3
d_gene: NA

CDR3aa: CASSGTVEDTQYF
CDR3nt: TGTGCCAGCAGTGGGACAGTTGAGGATACGCAGTATTTT
abundance: NA
j_gene: TRBJ2-3
v_gene: TRBV12-3/TRBV12-4
d_gene: TRBD1